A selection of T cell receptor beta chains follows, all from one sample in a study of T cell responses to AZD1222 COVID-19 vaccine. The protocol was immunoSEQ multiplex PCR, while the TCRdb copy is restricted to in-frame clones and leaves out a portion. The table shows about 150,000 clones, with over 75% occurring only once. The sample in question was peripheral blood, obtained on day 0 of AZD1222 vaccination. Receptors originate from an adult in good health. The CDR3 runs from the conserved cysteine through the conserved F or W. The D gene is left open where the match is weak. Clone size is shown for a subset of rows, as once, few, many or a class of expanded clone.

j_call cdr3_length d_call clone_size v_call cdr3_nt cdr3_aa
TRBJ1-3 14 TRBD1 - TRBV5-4 TGTGCCAGCAGCCAACAGGGGGCGTTGGACACCATATATTTT CASSQQGALDTIYF
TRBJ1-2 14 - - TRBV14 TGTGCCAGCAGCCAAGAAGTCCGAGGACATGGCTACACCTTC CASSQEVRGHGYTF
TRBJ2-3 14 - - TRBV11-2 TGTGCCAGCAGCTTAGTATGGGACCCCAATACGCAGTATTTT CASSLVWDPNTQYF
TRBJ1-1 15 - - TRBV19 TGTGCCAGTAGTATGGTGGACAGACCGGGCACTGAAGCTTTCTTT CASSMVDRPGTEAFF
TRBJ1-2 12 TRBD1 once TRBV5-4 TGTGCCAGCGGGATCACAGGGGATGGCTACACCTTC CASGITGDGYTF
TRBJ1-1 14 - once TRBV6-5 TGTGCCAGCAGTCCAGCTGGGGCGGGCACTGAAGCTTTCTTT CASSPAGAGTEAFF
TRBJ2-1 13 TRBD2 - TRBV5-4 TGTGCCAGCAGGATAGCGGGGGGGAATGAGCAGTTCTTC CASRIAGGNEQFF
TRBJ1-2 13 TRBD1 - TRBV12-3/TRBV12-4 TGTGCCAGCAGCCGGACAGGGGCGAATGGCTACACCTTC CASSRTGANGYTF
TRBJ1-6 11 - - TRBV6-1 TGTGCCAGCAGTGAAGACCCCCTACTCCACTTT CASSEDPLLHF
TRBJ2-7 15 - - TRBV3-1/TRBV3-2 TGTGCCAGCAGCTTACGGGACAACGCTCCCTACGAGCAGTACTTC CASSLRDNAPYEQYF
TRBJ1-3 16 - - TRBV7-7 TGTGCTAGCAGCTTAGCCGGGGGGCGGATCGGAAACACCATATATTTT CASSLAGGRIGNTIYF
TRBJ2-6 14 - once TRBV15 TGTGCCACCAGCTCGGCTTCTGGGGCCAACGTCCTGACTTTC CATSSASGANVLTF
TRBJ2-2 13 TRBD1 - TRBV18 TGTGCCAGCTCACGGACAGGGACCGGGGAGCTGTTTTTT CASSRTGTGELFF
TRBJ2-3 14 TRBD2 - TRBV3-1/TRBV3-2 TGTGCCAGCAGCCAGGCCGCTAGCGGAGATACGCAGTATTTT CASSQAASGDTQYF
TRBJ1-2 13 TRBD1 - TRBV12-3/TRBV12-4 TGTGCCAGCAGTGCCGGGACAGGGGATGGCTACACCTTC CASSAGTGDGYTF
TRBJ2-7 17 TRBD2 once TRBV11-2 TGTGCCAGCAGCTTAGATCGGGTCGGGGGGATCTCCTACGAGCAGTACTTC CASSLDRVGGISYEQYF
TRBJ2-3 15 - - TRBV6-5 TGTGCCAGCAGTTACTCGAACAGGGTGGTAGATACGCAGTATTTT CASSYSNRVVDTQYF
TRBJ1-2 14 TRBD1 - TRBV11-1 TGTGCCAGCAGCCCACAGGGGTGGGAGGTTGGCTACACCTTC CASSPQGWEVGYTF
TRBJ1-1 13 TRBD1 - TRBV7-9 TGTGCCAGCAGCTTAGCCGGGGACAGGGAAGCTTTCTTT CASSLAGDREAFF
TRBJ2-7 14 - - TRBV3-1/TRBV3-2 TGTGCCAGCAGCCAAGAGCTAGGCCCCTACGAGCAGTACTTC CASSQELGPYEQYF
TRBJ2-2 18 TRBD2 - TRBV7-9 TGTGCCAGCAGCGGGGGTAGCGGGGCCCCCCCGAACACCGGGGAGCTGTTTTTT CASSGGSGAPPNTGELFF
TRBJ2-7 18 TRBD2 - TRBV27 TGTGCCAGCAGGCCATCTGGACTCGGGCGGGGGGCCTATTACGAGCAGTACTTC CASRPSGLGRGAYYEQYF
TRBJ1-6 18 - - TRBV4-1 TGCGCCAGCAGCCAAAAAGGAGACGGGAGCTCCTATAATTCACCCCTCCACTTT CASSQKGDGSSYNSPLHF